What follows describes a single T cell receptor (beta chain). Germline CDR1 reads MNHEY; CDR2 reads SVGAGI. The ends were cut back, 5 bases at V and 3 bases at J, with 18 bases in the middle. This CDR3 has 16 amino acids. This entry comes from a study of blood T cells in healthy people across ages. A J-beta primer mix and a sample-barcoded 5' primer were used in a second PCR of about 7 to 12 cycles. The authors tagged each cDNA molecule using a template-switch adaptor with 12 random nucleotides. TCRdb re-analysed the 5' RACE reads in MiXCR, keeping a single row per CDR3 protein. The table shows just over 800,000 distinct CDR3 sequences, with 62% occurring only once.

The sequencing sample was made of blood. The sequence was collected from a man aged 25-45 years in good health. The V call is TRBV6-5, the J call TRBJ2-3; perhaps TRBD1 as D (7 bases). The CDR3 DNA is TGTGCCAGCAGTCAATCACTGACAGGGAGGACAGATACGCAGTATTTT. Its protein is CASSQSLTGRTDTQYF.